These T cell receptor beta chains were read from a single sample in a study of spatial heterogeneity in lung cancer. A single record per CDR3 protein comes from TCRdb applying MiXCR to the 5' RACE reads. This table holds about 95,000 distinct CDR3 sequences, 7.5% to 10% found once. The input for sequencing was PBMCs, taken at surgery. All receptors come from a male donor with early-stage non-small cell lung cancer. Both conserved end residues are part of each CDR3. The D gene is left open where the match is weak. Some rows have no size entry. The others give once, few or many, or a class for an expanded clone.

d_call	cdr3_length	clone_size	v_call	j_call	cdr3_aa	cdr3_nt
.	15	few	TRBV9	TRBJ2-3	CASSSGTKSTDTQYF	TGTGCCAGCAGCTCAGGGACCAAAAGCACAGATACGCAGTATTTT
.	13	many	TRBV12-3/TRBV12-4	TRBJ1-1	CASNRGENTEAFF	TGTGCCAGCAACCGGGGGGAGAACACTGAAGCTTTCTTT
.	13	.	TRBV7-9	TRBJ1-1	CASSDKLNTEAFF	TGTGCCAGCAGCGACAAATTGAACACTGAAGCTTTCTTT
.	12	many	TRBV7-9	TRBJ2-2	CASSLFTGELFF	TGTGCCAGCAGCCTTTTCACCGGGGAGCTGTTTTTT
TRBD2	13	many	TRBV28	TRBJ2-7	CASSLWAGVEQYF	TGTGCCAGCAGTTTGTGGGCGGGAGTCGAGCAGTACTTC
TRBD1	15	few	TRBV7-9	TRBJ2-2	CASRLTGGGTGELFF	TGTGCCAGCAGATTGACAGGGGGCGGCACCGGGGAGCTGTTTTTT
.	13	.	TRBV20-1	TRBJ1-5	CSASVGADQPQHF	TGCAGTGCTAGTGTGGGGGCGGATCAGCCCCAGCATTTT
.	13	.	TRBV7-2	TRBJ2-3	CASTLGSTDTQYF	TGTGCCAGCACCCTGGGGTCCACAGATACGCAGTATTTT
TRBD2	14	many	TRBV29-1	TRBJ2-5	CSVAGTSGRETQYF	TGCAGCGTTGCCGGGACTAGCGGGAGAGAGACCCAGTACTTC
TRBD2	10	many	TRBV20-1	TRBJ2-1	CSALSGRRFF	TGCAGTGCTTTGAGCGGGAGGCGGTTCTTC
TRBD1	13	.	TRBV15	TRBJ1-1	CATSRGTGGAAFF	TGTGCCACCAGCAGAGGTACAGGGGGCGCAGCTTTCTTT
TRBD1	13	many	TRBV29-1	TRBJ2-7	CSVADRVTYEQYF	TGCAGCGTTGCAGACAGGGTGACCTACGAGCAGTACTTC
.	15	.	TRBV7-2	TRBJ1-6	CASSPMAGGASPLHF	TGTGCCAGCAGCCCTATGGCAGGAGGTGCTTCACCCCTCCACTTT
.	17	few	TRBV4-2	TRBJ2-7	CASSLQYGWTAAYEQYF	TGTGCCAGCAGCCTACAATACGGTTGGACAGCCGCCTACGAGCAGTACTTC
.	12	many	TRBV25-1	TRBJ2-3	CASNRGTDTQYF	TGTGCCAGCAACCGGGGGACCGATACGCAGTATTTT
.	15	many	TRBV18	TRBJ1-1	CASSPQAVMNTEAFF	TGTGCCAGCTCACCACAGGCCGTAATGAACACTGAAGCTTTCTTT
.	14	.	TRBV20-1	TRBJ1-2	CSATPTVSSYGYTF	TGCAGTGCAACCCCGACAGTGTCTTCCTATGGCTACACCTTC
.	17	few	TRBV6-2/TRBV6-3	TRBJ1-6	CASSQYGGSRDNSPLHF	TGTGCCAGCAGCCAGTACGGAGGGAGTCGGGATAATTCACCCCTCCACTTT
.	14	many	TRBV7-9	TRBJ2-1	CASSLESGGRIPFF	TGTGCCAGCAGCTTAGAGTCGGGCGGTCGAATACCGTTCTTC
.	14	many	TRBV29-1	TRBJ2-3	CSARTYQTADTQYF	TGCAGCGCAAGGACATACCAAACGGCAGATACGCAGTATTTT
TRBD1	16	.	TRBV19	TRBJ2-3	CASSIGQGMGTDTQYF	TGTGCCAGTAGCATCGGACAGGGGATGGGCACAGATACGCAGTATTTT
.	15	many	TRBV6-2/TRBV6-3	TRBJ1-1	CASSYGGGENTEAFF	TGTGCCAGCAGTTACGGCGGAGGGGAGAACACTGAAGCTTTCTTT
TRBD1	14	many	TRBV7-3	TRBJ2-1	CASSLQGAYNEQFF	TGTGCCAGCAGCTTACAGGGGGCCTACAATGAGCAGTTCTTC
TRBD2	14	.	TRBV24-1	TRBJ2-5	CATSSGGGGETQYF	TGTGCCACCAGTAGCGGGGGGGGAGGAGAGACCCAGTACTTC
.	17	few	TRBV18	TRBJ2-4	CASSPPGALFAKNIQYF	TGTGCCAGCTCACCACCGGGGGCCTTATTCGCCAAAAACATTCAGTACTTC
.	13	.	TRBV4-2	TRBJ2-4	CASSHPGGGTQYF	TGTGCCAGCAGCCACCCAGGGGGAGGGACTCAGTACTTC
.	15	.	TRBV20-1	TRBJ1-1	CSARDLEGWGTEAFF	TGCAGTGCTAGAGATCTCGAGGGCTGGGGCACTGAAGCTTTCTTT
.	13	.	TRBV10-2	TRBJ2-7	CASRGDTPYEQYF	TGCGCCAGCAGGGGGGACACTCCCTACGAGCAGTACTTC
.	14	few	TRBV28	TRBJ1-1	CASQDGTHHTEAFF	TGTGCCAGCCAGGACGGGACTCACCACACTGAAGCTTTCTTT
.	16	many	TRBV20-1	TRBJ2-2	CSATGDTASLTGELFF	TGCAGTGCTACGGGGGACACGGCGAGCCTCACCGGGGAGCTGTTTTTT
TRBD1	13	few	TRBV20-1	TRBJ2-7	CSAQDRVGDEQYF	TGCAGTGCTCAGGACAGGGTCGGCGACGAGCAGTACTTC